Listed here is a single TCR beta chain. Its cognate antigen is unknown. The CDR3 contains 13 residues. V lost 2 bases and J 6 bases, leaving 8 bases between the germline ends. Per the germline V gene, CDR1 is KGHSH and CDR2 is LQKENI. This entry belongs to a study of identical twins. General study results and limits: One should note that invariant MAIT and iNKT cells could partly confound zero-insertion analyses. Low generation-probability sequences were in excess among twin-shared out-of-frame alpha sequences. Out-of-frame TCR alpha sharing observed in monozygotic twins exceeded model estimates.

Unique molecular identifiers were present on the cDNA, which also gained a universal primer site by template switching. TCRdb itself ran the 5' RACE reads through MiXCR, one entry per CDR3 protein. The sample has fewer than 650,000 distinct CDR3 sequences; under 8.5% are singletons. These data also featured in a second study, about yellow fever vaccine responses in identical twins.

This clonotype was obtained from a woman aged 18-30 years in good health. This chain uses TRBV18 with TRBJ2-1; D is undetermined. The sequencing input was PBMCs. The CDR3 region has the DNA TGTGCCAGCTCACCATTACATCCCAATGAGCAGTTCTTC. Residues: CASSPLHPNEQFF.